The clone carrying this T cell receptor beta chain was detected once. In the original analysis: Using reference gene primer amplification, nucleated cell counts were estimated. The table came from immunoSEQ multiplex PCR; TCRdb's copy has only in-frame clones and leaves some out. The V and J calls and the clone size are those of that table, but D and trimming were determined from the DNA. In the table there are about 81,000 clones, just over 85% of which are singletons. The data are from a study of blood T cell repertoires in COVID-19. Study at large: Whether acute or convalescent, the COVID-19 samples came from the United States, Italy and Spain. In each case, the material was cDNA or gDNA derived from T cells, B-cell-depleted T cells, or PBMCs.

CDR3 length: 16 amino acids. Per the germline V gene, CDR1 is MGHRA and CDR2 is YSYEKL. V was trimmed by 0 bases and J by 1 base, leaving 12 bases between them. The rearrangement links TRBV4-1 to TRBJ1-1; D not certain. The TCR sequence derives from an elderly woman with acute or convalescent COVID-19. Sequencing input: peripheral blood. CDR3 DNA: TGCGCCAGCAGCCAAGATCGCCAGGCCCAGAACACTGAAGCTTTCTTT. This gives the protein CASSQDRQAQNTEAFF.